Below are 24 T cell receptor beta chains sequenced from a single sample in a study of cytomegalovirus exposure and HLA in healthy donors. Both 60 Vbeta primers and 13 Jbeta primers went into the PCR. Assay used: immunoSEQ multiplex PCR; TCRdb lists only in-frame clones, some missing. Among 200,000 to 300,000 clones listed, around four fifths were seen once. The specimen was PBMCs. These TCRs come from a boy between 10 and 17 years old in good health and CMV-seronegative.

The rearrangement links TRBV5-4 to TRBJ2-3, with TRBD2 identical over 10 bases. The CDR3 runs to 18 residues. Germline V gives CDR1 SGHNT, CDR2 YYREEE (reference sequence). Losses at the gene ends were 0 bases for V and 4 bases for J; bases not matched to a gene: 11. CDR3: CASSLGASGRSIADTQYF. CDR3 in DNA: TGTGCCAGCAGCTTGGGCGCTAGCGGGAGAAGTATTGCAGATACGCAGTATTTT.

This chain joins TRBV4-1 and TRBJ2-2; 7 nucleotides match TRBD2. Germline assignment: CDR1 MGHRA and CDR2 YSYEKL. Trimming at V came to 1 base and at J to 4 bases, leaving 6 bases not matched to a gene. The CDR3 loop spans 16 amino acids. The CDR3 DNA follows: TGCGCCAGCAGCCAAGCGCTAAGGACTAGCACCGGGGAGCTGTTTTTT. Translating gives CASSQALRTSTGELFF.

CDR3 sequence reads: CASSINRGTGSFQYF. In DNA, the CDR3 is TGTGCCAGCAGCATAAACAGAGGGACAGGCAGCTTTCAGTACTTC. V is TRBV6-5 and J is TRBJ2-4, with 8 bases matching TRBD1. The CDR3 is 15 amino acids. The trim removed 6 bases at V and 11 bases at J, leaving 15 bases unmatched. Germline V gene lookup returns CDR1 MNHEY and CDR2 SVGAGI.

This clone was found a few times. The chain carries TRBV10-3 and TRBJ2-6; 9 bases match TRBD1. The germline V gene has CDR1 ENHRY and CDR2 SYGVKD. The CDR3 contains 17 residues. The J segment lost 7 bases and the V segment lost 8 bases, leaving 15 bases of the junction unmatched. This CDR3 is CAIGGGQGGKRANVLTF. CDR3 bases: TGTGCCATCGGCGGGGGACAGGGAGGAAAGAGAGCCAACGTCCTGACTTTC.

V gene TRBV6-5 combines with J gene TRBJ1-2; D not certain. CDR3 length equals 14 residues. V lost 0 bases, J lost 4 bases, and 9 bases lay in between. Germline values: CDR1 MNHEY, CDR2 SVGAGI. The chain's CDR3 is CASSYSTAPYGYTF. Here the CDR3 DNA reads TGTGCCAGCAGTTACTCTACAGCACCCTATGGCTACACCTTC.

The rearrangement joins TRBV29-1 to TRBJ1-1; TRBD1 aligns across 8 bases. Trimming cost V 5 bases and J 0 bases; bases outside gene matches: 2. Germline lookup yields CDR1 SQVTM and CDR2 ANQGSEA. The CDR3 contains 13 residues. CDR3 loop: CSVIQGVNTEAFF. The CDR3 region has the DNA TGCAGCGTTATACAGGGGGTGAACACTGAAGCTTTCTTT.

The chain couples TRBV6-1 to TRBJ1-6; D uncertain. The germline V gene has CDR1 MNHNS and CDR2 SASEGT. This CDR3 region has 13 residues. Trimming cost V 4 bases and J 7 bases, with 8 bases left between them. CDR3 region: CASSVLGNSPLHF. CDR3 sequence (DNA): TGTGCCAGCAGTGTATTGGGCAATTCACCCCTCCACTTT.

The chain uses TRBV6-6 and TRBJ1-5; 7 bases match TRBD1. V was pared by 2 bases and J by 7 bases, with 5 bases of the junction left unmatched. Per germline, CDR1 MNHNY and CDR2 SVGAGI (reference sequence). The CDR3 consists of 14 residues. As DNA, the CDR3 is TGTGCCAGCAGTTACGTACAGGGGTACCAGCCCCAGCATTTT. As protein: CASSYVQGYQPQHF.

This CDR3 reads CASSPPRRQVYNEQFF. In DNA, the CDR3 is TGTGCCAGCTCACCACCGCGGAGGCAGGTCTACAATGAGCAGTTCTTC. The V call is TRBV18, the J call TRBJ2-1; possibly TRBD2 for D (5 bases). Germline V lookup: CDR1 KGHSH, CDR2 LQKENI. This CDR3 has 16 amino acids. The V end was cut by 0 bases, the J end by 3 bases, with 12 bases between.

This clone was counted a single time. The chain is built from TRBV10-3 and TRBJ2-7; TRBD2 aligns across 9 bases. Germline V gives CDR1 ENHRY, CDR2 SYGVKD. The CDR3 loop spans 13 amino acids. V was pared by 10 bases and J by 5 bases, with 9 bases of the junction left unmatched. The chain's CDR3 is CANQAGGKDEQYF. The CDR3 region has the DNA TGTGCCAACCAAGCGGGAGGCAAGGACGAGCAGTACTTC.

The chain carries TRBV9 and TRBJ1-1; 8 positions agree with TRBD1. The germline V gene encodes CDR1 SGDLS and CDR2 YYNGEE. The length of the CDR3 is 15 residues. The V and J ends lost 3 bases and 2 bases, in that order; junction bases with no gene match: 6. The CDR3 protein is CASSALGQVNTEAFF. CDR3 bases: TGTGCCAGCAGCGCCCTGGGACAGGTTAACACTGAAGCTTTCTTT.

V usage is TRBV5-1 and J usage is TRBJ2-2; possible D gene TRBD2, 5 bases. V dropped 4 bases and J dropped 6 bases, with 19 bases sitting between them. This CDR3 spans 16 amino acids. CDR1 SGHRS and CDR2 YFSETQ come from the germline V gene. This CDR3 reads CASSPGSSSVSGELFF. The CDR3 DNA sequence: TGCGCCAGCAGCCCGGGGTCTAGCTCCGTTTCCGGGGAGCTGTTTTTT.

This clone was seen a few times. The rearrangement joins TRBV2 to TRBJ1-4, with D uncertain. There are 15 residues in the CDR3. Trimming left V 4 bases short and J 8 bases short, with 17 bases between. Per the germline V gene, CDR1 is SNHLY and CDR2 is FYNNEI. This CDR3 reads CASSVNPGGGEKLFF. CDR3 bases: TGTGCCAGCAGTGTGAACCCGGGCGGCGGGGAAAAACTGTTTTTT.

The chain has TRBV30 and TRBJ2-4; D is perhaps TRBD2 (5 bases). This CDR3 is built from 15 residues. Trimming left V 6 bases short and J 0 bases short, with 15 bases between. Looked up from germline, CDR1 is GTSNPN and CDR2 is SVGIG (reference sequence). CDR3: CACISSGLAKNIQYF. CDR3 bases: TGTGCCTGTATAAGCAGCGGTCTAGCCAAAAACATTCAGTACTTC.

The chain combines TRBV2 with TRBJ2-7; 9 bases are shared with TRBD2. Germline-derived CDR1 and CDR2 are SNHLY and FYNNEI. J lost 0 bases, V lost 3 bases, and 3 bases had no gene match. The CDR3 contains 15 residues. This CDR3 reads CASSERLAVSYEQYF. The CDR3 nucleotides are TGTGCCAGCAGTGAGAGACTAGCGGTCTCCTACGAGCAGTACTTC.

CDR3 coding DNA: TGTGCCAGCAGCTTAGTAGCGGGCGAGCAGTACTTC. Translated, it gives CASSLVAGEQYF. The chain carries TRBV11-3 and TRBJ2-7, with 7 bases identical to TRBD2. After removal of 1 base from V and 6 bases from J, the junction contained 0 bases not matched to a gene. The CDR3 runs 12 residues. The germline V gene encodes CDR1 SGHNT and CDR2 YENEEA.

The chain is built from TRBV13 and TRBJ2-5, with TRBD2 as a possible D gene (7 bases). Between the trimmed V and J ends, which lost 3 bases and 7 bases, there was a span of 18 bases. CDR1 PRHDT and CDR2 FYEKMQ come from the germline V gene (reference sequence). CDR3 length: 15 residues. CDR3 in amino acids: CASSFTSRGGGTQYF. The CDR3 bases are TGTGCCAGCAGCTTCACATCCCGGGGAGGGGGGACCCAGTACTTC.

V and J are TRBV6-6 and TRBJ1-1; D is perhaps TRBD1 (5 bases). Per the germline V gene, CDR1 is MNHNY and CDR2 is SVGAGI (reference sequence). The CDR3 is 13 amino acids. The germline V and J ends were trimmed by 6 bases and 8 bases, with 16 bases remaining between them. CDR3 nucleotide sequence: TGTGCCAGCAGGGCGAAGGCAGGGCTCGAAGCTTTCTTT. Protein sequence: CASRAKAGLEAFF.

The rearrangement joins TRBV27 to TRBJ2-3; maybe TRBD2 (5 bases). The CDR3 consists of 14 residues. Looked up from germline, CDR1 is MNHEY and CDR2 is SMNVEV (reference sequence). V was cut by 7 bases and J by 2 bases, with 13 bases left in between. The chain's CDR3 is CASIQSGYTDTQYF. The CDR3 DNA reads as TGTGCCAGCATCCAAAGCGGTTACACAGATACGCAGTATTTT.

CDR3 sequence reads: CASSQYRQGNSYEQYF. CDR3 in DNA: TGCGCCAGCAGTCAATATCGACAGGGCAACTCCTACGAGCAGTACTTC. The chain combines TRBV23-1 with TRBJ2-7; 7 bases are shared with TRBD1. TRBV23-1 is an open reading frame whose function is uncertain. After removal of 1 base from V and 0 bases from J, the junction contained 6 bases not matched to a gene. The CDR3 extends over 16 amino acids.

The chain recombines TRBV6-4 with TRBJ2-1; 12 nucleotides line up with TRBD2. This CDR3 comprises 15 residues. The germline V gene has CDR1 MRHNA and CDR2 SNTAGT. The V gene end was trimmed by 6 bases and the J gene end by 7 bases; junction bases not matched to a gene: 7. The CDR3 here is CASRASGRAGNEQFF. The CDR3 DNA sequence: TGTGCCAGCAGGGCTAGCGGGAGGGCCGGTAATGAGCAGTTCTTC.

This clone was recorded a few times. The chain has TRBV19 and TRBJ1-2; a possible D gene is TRBD1 (6 bases). The CDR3 is 13 residues long. V shed 8 bases and J shed 4 bases, with 14 bases lying between them. CDR1 LNHDA and CDR2 SQIVND come from the germline V gene (reference sequence). The DNA for the CDR3 is TGTGCCAGTTCGGCGGGGGGCTTCTATGGCTACACCTTC. Its protein is CASSAGGFYGYTF.

This chain links TRBV11-2 with TRBJ1-2; 7 nucleotides agree with TRBD1. There are 16 residues in the CDR3. Unmatched junction bases numbered 12, after V lost 5 bases and J lost 3 bases. Germline loops: CDR1 SGHAT, CDR2 FQNNGV. CDR3 loop: CASSPLQGGRDYGYTF. CDR3 DNA sequence: TGTGCCAGCAGCCCGCTTCAGGGGGGCCGGGACTATGGCTACACCTTC.

The chain carries TRBV6-5 and TRBJ1-1, with a weak D call TRBD1 (5 bases). V shed 6 bases and J shed 0 bases, with 8 bases lying between them. Germline CDR1 and CDR2: MNHEY and SVGAGI. CDR3 length: 13 residues. CDR3 coding DNA: TGTGCCAGCAGGCGGGGGATGAACACTGAAGCTTTCTTT. Protein: CASRRGMNTEAFF.